These 12 T cell receptor beta chains share one sample of origin, sequenced in a study of blood T cells in healthy people across ages. A second PCR of about 7 to 12 cycles used a sample-barcoded 5' primer and a J-beta primer mix. TCRdb analysed the 5' RACE reads with MiXCR anew, one entry per CDR3 protein. Among just over 1 million distinct CDR3 sequences, more than 35% were seen once, and the ten largest hold approximately 17%. The sequencing input was blood. The receptors here all came from a woman in her sixties in good health.

Comments on this clonotype: Relative to the germline gene, one junction end is altered; a read error may explain this. CDR3 bases: TGTGCCGGCAGCCCCTCCCTCGGTCGGACTGAAGCTTTCTTT. This sequence encodes CAGSPSLGRTEAFF. The chain has TRBV9 and TRBJ1-1; D remains ambiguous. CDR3 size: 14 residues. The germline gives CDR1 SGDLS, CDR2 YYNGEE.

The chain has TRBV5-1 and TRBJ2-6, with D perhaps TRBD1 (6 bases). Looked up from germline, CDR1 is SGHRS and CDR2 is YFSETQ. Trimming took 0 bases from V and 2 from J, leaving 18 bases between them. CDR3 length: 19 residues. The CDR3: CASSLGTGMIAAGANVLTF. The CDR3 coding sequence is TGCGCCAGCAGCTTGGGTACAGGGATGATTGCTGCTGGGGCCAACGTCCTGACTTTC.

This chain connects TRBV6-6 to TRBJ2-1; the D gene is possibly TRBD2 (6 bases). This CDR3 has 12 residues. V lost 8 bases to trimming and J lost 10 bases, with 15 bases between them. Germline V lookup: CDR1 MNHNY, CDR2 SVGAGI (reference sequence). The CDR3: CASCHTGDEQFF. In nucleotides, the CDR3 is TGTGCCAGCTGCCATACGGGGGACGAGCAGTTCTTC.

The genes are TRBV5-1 and TRBJ2-7; 7 bases match TRBD1. The CDR3 length is 14 residues. The germline V gene encodes CDR1 SGHRS and CDR2 YFSETQ. After removal of 0 bases from V and 5 bases from J, the junction contained 5 bases not matched to a gene. CDR3 sequence: CASSLVRQGDEQYF. The DNA of the CDR3 is TGCGCCAGCAGCTTGGTCCGACAGGGCGACGAGCAGTACTTC. Full variable domain (remainder filled in from reference TRBV5-1 and TRBJ2-7): KAGVTQTPRYLIKTRGQQVTLSCSPISGHRSVSWYQQTPGQGLQFLFEYFSETQRNKGNFPGRFSGRQFSNSRSEMNVSTLELGDSALYLCASSLVRQGDEQYFGPGTRLTVT.

The chain combines TRBV11-3 with TRBJ2-3; D perhaps matches TRBD1 (5 bases). Looked up from germline, CDR1 is SGHNT and CDR2 is YENEEA. Trimming left V 3 bases short and J 1 base short, with 20 bases between. The length of the CDR3 is 18 residues. CDR3 nucleotides: TGTGCCAGCAGCTTGGCTGGGCCAGGGTTAATGGGCACAGATACGCAGTATTTT. Translated: CASSLAGPGLMGTDTQYF.

V and J are TRBV27 and TRBJ2-5; either TRBD1 or TRBD2 may fit D (5 bases each). This CDR3 spans 13 amino acids. The V gene lost 3 bases and the J gene lost 5 bases, with 10 bases spanning the gap. CDR1 and CDR2 (germline): MNHEY, SMNVEV (reference sequence). CDR3 sequence: CASSFQGVETQYF. CDR3 nucleotide sequence: TGTGCCAGCAGTTTTCAGGGAGTCGAGACCCAGTACTTC.

The chain couples TRBV15 to TRBJ2-7; D is perhaps TRBD1 or TRBD2 (6 bases each). The length of the CDR3 is 16 residues. V was cut by 4 bases and J by 0 bases, with 16 bases left in between. CDR1 is LNHNV and CDR2 is YYDKDF in the germline V gene (reference sequence). The CDR3 here is CATSIHGRGGSYEQYF. CDR3 DNA sequence: TGTGCCACCAGCATCCACGGGAGAGGGGGCTCCTACGAGCAGTACTTC.

This chain connects TRBV7-9 to TRBJ1-2, with D hard to call. Per the germline V gene, CDR1 is SEHNR and CDR2 is FQNEAQ (reference sequence). The CDR3 is 13 residues long. V dropped 3 bases and J dropped 8 bases, with 13 bases sitting between them. As DNA, the CDR3 is TGTGCCAGCAGCTTGGCAGTGTGGAAGGGCTACACCTTC. Its translation: CASSLAVWKGYTF.

The chain joins TRBV18 to TRBJ2-7; 8 bases line up with TRBD1. The CDR3 consists of 16 residues. Germline V lookup: CDR1 KGHSH, CDR2 LQKENI. With V trimmed by 1 base and J by 0 bases, 5 bases remained unmatched. The CDR3 loop is CASSPRTGGGSYEQYF. In DNA form, the CDR3 reads TGTGCCAGCTCACCACGAACAGGGGGAGGCTCCTACGAGCAGTACTTC. The complete variable domain, with remaining parts taken from reference TRBV18 and TRBJ2-7, reads NAGVMQNPRHLVRRRGQEARLRCSPMKGHSHVYWYRQLPEEGLKFMVYLQKENIIDESGMPKERFSAEFPKEGPSILRIQQVVRGDSAAYFCASSPRTGGGSYEQYFGPGTRLTVT.

Note on this clonotype: Germline and junction disagree at one end, which may indicate a read error. This chain joins TRBV20-1 and TRBJ2-7; TRBD2 agrees at 9 bases. The germline CDR1 and CDR2 sequences are DFQATT and SNEGSKA (reference sequence). The CDR3 loop spans 15 amino acids. In DNA form, the CDR3 reads TGCAATGCTAGACTTAGCGGGAGTAAATCCTACGAGCAGTACTTC. Translation: CNARLSGSKSYEQYF.

This clonotype was seen more than once but under ten times. The chain employs TRBV29-1 and TRBJ1-2; TRBD1 matches at 8 bases. The V and J ends lost 6 bases and 6 bases, in that order; junction bases with no gene match: 3. Germline V CDR1 and CDR2: SQVTM, ANQGSEA. CDR3 length equals 11 residues. For the CDR3, the DNA is TGCAGCGTAAGGACAGGGAATGGCTACACCTTC. It is translated as CSVRTGNGYTF.

This clonotype was observed a handful of times. The J gene is TRBJ2-1, the V gene TRBV5-1; 11 positions match TRBD2. Per germline, CDR1 SGHRS and CDR2 YFSETQ. There are 16 residues in the CDR3. Unmatched junction bases numbered 11, after V lost 4 bases and J lost 8 bases. The CDR3: CASSPGLAVTVDEQFF. CDR3 DNA: TGCGCCAGCAGCCCGGGACTAGCGGTCACGGTAGATGAGCAGTTCTTC.